The 5 T cell receptor beta chains below come from one sample, sequenced in a study of T cell changes during pregnancy in multiple sclerosis (dated by TCRdb to between 2018 and 2020). The library was generated by the immunoSEQ multiplex PCR assay. As stored in TCRdb, this immuneACCESS dataset retains in-frame rearrangements with V and J assigned. A fraction of the clones does not appear; measured against another copy, unresolved V genes explain less than half of the discrepancy, and the remainder lacks a known reason. For this sample the table gives 65,000 to 75,000 clones, of which 80% to 95% were detected only once. Together, the top ten hold roughly 3.9% of the sample. The specimen was peripheral blood, collected after pregnancy. These receptors originate from a female donor in good health, enrolled as a control in a pregnancy study.

The V gene is TRBV28, the J gene TRBJ1-2, with 7 positions matching TRBD1. V shed 5 bases, J shed 5 bases, and the junction held 2 bases outside the gene matches. CDR1 is MDHEN, CDR2 SYDVKM, per germline. There are 12 residues in the CDR3. For the CDR3, the DNA is TGTGCCAGCAGTCAGGACAGGTATGGCTACACCTTC. Residues: CASSQDRYGYTF.

Judged by abundance, this clone is medium-sized (0.01 to 0.1%). This chain joins TRBV4-2 and TRBJ2-1; tentative D call: TRBD1 (5 bases). CDR3 length: 12 amino acids. The V gene lost 5 bases and the J gene lost 5 bases, with 7 bases spanning the gap. Germline V lookup: CDR1 LGHNA, CDR2 YNFKEQ. Here the CDR3 reads CASSFRDNEQFF. The CDR3 coding sequence is TGTGCCAGCAGCTTCAGGGACAATGAGCAGTTCTTC.

V is TRBV5-5 and J is TRBJ2-7; D might be TRBD1 (6 bases). Deletions cut 4 bases from V and 2 bases from J, with 22 bases between. CDR1 SGHKS and CDR2 YYEKEE come from the germline V gene (reference sequence). The CDR3 has 17 residues. The CDR3 loop reads CASSRNPGTFTTYEQYF. In DNA form, the CDR3 reads TGTGCCAGCAGCCGGAACCCCGGGACATTTACCACCTACGAGCAGTACTTC.

The chain joins TRBV6-1 to TRBJ2-2; a possible D gene is TRBD2 (7 bases). The germline V gene has CDR1 MNHNS and CDR2 SASEGT. The germline V and J ends were trimmed by 7 bases and 2 bases, with 14 bases remaining between them. This CDR3 has 15 residues. CDR3 sequence: CASKEGGLNTGELFF. Here the CDR3 DNA reads TGTGCCAGCAAGGAGGGGGGACTAAACACCGGGGAGCTGTTTTTT.

The genes are TRBV4-1 and TRBJ1-2; possible D gene TRBD1, 5 bases. The CDR3 consists of 17 residues. Germline CDR1 reads MGHRA; CDR2 reads YSYEKL. V lost 2 bases to trimming and J lost 6 bases, with 22 bases between them. The CDR3 region has the DNA TGCGCCAGCAGCCAACCTACCTCAGGACGCAAGGACAATGGCTACACCTTC. Its translation is CASSQPTSGRKDNGYTF.